This T cell receptor beta chain appears in the sequencing data of a study of early T cells in non-severe SARS-CoV-2 infection. Turning to the study itself: It was bulk RNA from unsorted whole blood that was sequenced, and the chains were unpaired.

Study observations and caveats: Matching against VDJdb likely underestimated virus-specific expansions, favoring anti-spike CD8.

Points on this clonotype: The antigen is unknown.

The CDR3 runs 14 residues. V was pared by 1 base and J by 8 bases, with 14 bases between. Molecules of cDNA were individually given unique molecular identifiers that were attached to them. TCRdb re-derived calls from the 5' RACE reads in MiXCR, one entry per CDR3 protein. The table shows 50,000 to 60,000 distinct CDR3 sequences, with around 9% occurring only once. The receptor's source is an adult who was a healthcare worker with PCR-confirmed SARS-CoV-2 infection or an uninfected control (not recorded which). This chain uses TRBV12-3 or TRBV12-4 with TRBJ1-2; D is perhaps TRBD1 (6 bases). The sample was whole blood. The CDR3 reads CASSLDTGLAGYTF. As DNA, the CDR3 is TGTGCCAGCAGTTTAGACACAGGGCTTGCAGGCTACACCTTC.